Listed here are 25 T cell receptor beta chains from one sample, sequenced in a study of T cells after yellow fever vaccination. TCRdb independently ran MiXCR on the 5' RACE reads; one entry per CDR3 protein. This sample has a few hundred thousand distinct CDR3 sequences; approximately 4% occur once, and the top ten carry around 23%. This specimen consisted of PBMCs, obtained 5 days after the yellow fever booster vaccination. Source of these receptors: a man younger than 30 who received the YFV17D yellow fever vaccine.

The CDR3, as DNA: TGTGCCAGCAGTGAGAGACAGGGTTGGGATTACGAGCAGTACTTC. Its translation: CASSERQGWDYEQYF. The chain links TRBV6-1 to TRBJ2-7; TRBD1 agrees at 7 bases. J was trimmed by 4 bases and V by 3 bases; bases with no gene match: 9. Germline V gene lookup returns CDR1 MNHNS and CDR2 SASEGT. CDR3 size: 15 residues.

The gene calls are TRBV7-2 and TRBJ1-4; 9 bases match TRBD1. Germline CDR1 reads SGHTA; CDR2 reads FQGNSA. The CDR3 has 16 residues. V lost 6 bases, J lost 10 bases, and 15 bases stayed unmatched. The CDR3 DNA is TGTGCCAGCAGAGGCGGGACAGGGAGGAGCGAGGGAAAACTGTTTTTT. Residues: CASRGGTGRSEGKLFF.

This clonotype was counted between two and nine times. The chain joins TRBV7-9 to TRBJ1-1, with 7 bases fitting TRBD1. In germline, CDR1 is SEHNR, CDR2 FQNEAQ (reference sequence). CDR3 size: 13 residues. Trimming at V came to 1 base and at J to 6 bases, leaving 2 bases not matched to a gene. The CDR3 here is CASSLEGTAEAFF. In DNA, the CDR3 is TGTGCCAGCAGCTTAGAAGGGACAGCTGAAGCTTTCTTT.

This clonotype was counted at least ten times. The gene calls are TRBV9 and TRBJ2-1, with D maybe TRBD2 (7 bases). Trimming shortened V by 0 bases and J by 5 bases, and 15 bases separated the two germline ends. From germline, CDR1 is SGDLS and CDR2 YYNGEE. The CDR3 covers 16 residues. The CDR3 DNA is TGTGCCAGCAGCGTAGGGAGGGGGGGGCCACACAATGAGCAGTTCTTC. Amino acids: CASSVGRGGPHNEQFF.

This clonotype has at least ten counts. The J gene is TRBJ2-3, the V gene TRBV6-5; 10 nucleotides line up with TRBD1. Germline CDR1 MNHEY, CDR2 SVGAGI. J was trimmed by 1 base and V by 2 bases; bases with no gene match: 6. This CDR3 spans 17 amino acids. CDR3 residues: CASSYGGTGARTDTQYF. The CDR3 nucleotides are TGTGCCAGCAGTTACGGCGGGACAGGGGCCCGCACAGATACGCAGTATTTT.

This clonotype was seen more than once but under ten times. The V gene is TRBV20-1, the J gene TRBJ2-5; no definite D call. With 0 bases removed from V and 4 bases from J, the gap between germline ends came to 12 bases. This CDR3 comprises 14 residues. Germline V CDR1 and CDR2: DFQATT, SNEGSKA (reference sequence). The CDR3 DNA reads TGCAGTGCTAGAGATCGGTCCCGGATAGAGACCCAGTACTTC. Translation gives CSARDRSRIETQYF.

This chain joins TRBV7-9 and TRBJ1-2; 8 bases are a match to TRBD1. Germline V lookup: CDR1 SEHNR, CDR2 FQNEAQ (reference sequence). V lost 5 bases to trimming and J lost 1 base; unmatched junction nucleotides: 12. This CDR3 comprises 17 residues. The CDR3 here is CASSAGQVLRSNYGYTF. The CDR3 DNA follows: TGTGCCAGCAGCGCGGGACAGGTTCTTCGCAGTAACTATGGCTACACCTTC.

This clonotype was counted only a few times. V is TRBV10-3 and J is TRBJ2-3; D gene uncertain. CDR1 is ENHRY and CDR2 is SYGVKD in the germline V gene. V lost 6 bases to trimming and J lost 4 bases, with 11 bases between them. The CDR3 loop spans 13 amino acids. The CDR3 DNA reads as TGTGCCATCAGGGAATCCCATCCAGATACGCAGTATTTT. It specifies CAIRESHPDTQYF.

The chain carries TRBV6-5 and TRBJ1-2; no reliable D call. V lost 6 bases, J lost 1 base, and 9 bases lay in between. CDR3 length: 13 residues. The germline V gene encodes CDR1 MNHEY and CDR2 SVGAGI. The CDR3 DNA reads TGTGCCAGCAGATCCGGGCTTAACTATGGCTACACCTTC. Translation gives CASRSGLNYGYTF.

This clonotype has at least ten counts. The V call is TRBV7-6, the J call TRBJ1-5, with D perhaps TRBD1 (6 bases). Germline V lookup: CDR1 SGHVS, CDR2 FNYEAQ. This CDR3 comprises 18 residues. V shed 2 bases and J shed 2 bases, with 19 bases lying between them. The CDR3 sequence is CASSLRARGEGGNQPQHF. In DNA, the CDR3 is TGTGCCAGCAGCTTACGGGCCAGGGGAGAAGGGGGCAATCAGCCCCAGCATTTT.

This clonotype occurred once. The genes are TRBV7-2 and TRBJ1-1, with D perhaps TRBD1 (5 bases). The CDR3 is made up of 16 amino acids. V dropped 5 bases and J dropped 6 bases, with 22 bases sitting between them. The germline CDR1 and CDR2 sequences are SGHTA and FQGNSA. CDR3 residues: CASSPSTWLGPPEAFF. The CDR3 DNA reads as TGTGCCAGCAGCCCTTCCACATGGTTGGGACCCCCTGAAGCTTTCTTT.

In its sample, this clonotype was seen many times. V gene TRBV6-6 combines with J gene TRBJ2-5, with no clear D. Trimming cost V 5 bases and J 4 bases, with 14 bases left between them. The CDR3 is 14 amino acids. Germline V CDR1 and CDR2: MNHNY, SVGAGI (reference sequence). CDR3: CASSKPAHRETQYF. The CDR3 DNA reads TGTGCCAGCAGTAAACCGGCCCATCGAGAGACCCAGTACTTC.

The V and J genes are TRBV7-2 and TRBJ2-5; 7 bases agree with TRBD2. The V segment lost 1 base and the J segment 5 bases; nucleotides outside the gene matches: 7. The germline gives CDR1 SGHTA, CDR2 FQGNSA. CDR3 length: 15 amino acids. CDR3 nucleotides: TGTGCCAGCAGCTTAGTGGCGGCTAGCGGTGAGACCCAGTACTTC. Protein sequence: CASSLVAASGETQYF. Full variable domain (remainder filled in from reference TRBV7-2 and TRBJ2-5): GAGVSQSPSNKVTEKGKDVELRCDPISGHTALYWYRQSLGQGLEFLIYFQGNSAPDKSGLPSDRFSAERTGGSVSTLTIQRTQQEDSAVYLCASSLVAASGETQYFGPGTRLLVL.

This clonotype was observed a few times. The J gene is TRBJ2-3, the V gene TRBV5-1, with D perhaps assigned TRBD1 or TRBD2 (5 bases each). Trimming took 3 bases from V and 0 from J, leaving 11 bases between them. The CDR3 loop spans 15 amino acids. Germline V gene lookup returns CDR1 SGHRS and CDR2 YFSETQ. In DNA, the CDR3 is TGCGCCAGCAGCTACCGGGACCCTAGCACAGATACGCAGTATTTT. Its protein is CASSYRDPSTDTQYF.

This clonotype has a count of ten or more. CDR3 loop: CASSLVRGSETDTQYF. Here the CDR3 DNA reads TGTGCCAGCAGCTTAGTCCGGGGGTCAGAAACAGATACGCAGTATTTT. The genes are TRBV11-2 and TRBJ2-3, with D possibly matching TRBD2 (6 bases). The CDR3 loop spans 16 amino acids. From germline, CDR1 is SGHAT and CDR2 FQNNGV. V was shortened by 1 base and J by 3 bases, with 14 bases between the two germline ends.

This clonotype has at least ten counts. J is TRBJ1-5 and V is TRBV5-1, with a possible D match to TRBD1 (6 bases). CDR1 and CDR2 (germline): SGHRS, YFSETQ. Trimming shortened V by 0 bases and J by 0 bases, and 7 bases separated the two germline ends. The CDR3 has 15 amino acids. The CDR3 bases are TGCGCCAGCAGCTTGGAGGGGGGTAGCAATCAGCCCCAGCATTTT. Translating gives CASSLEGGSNQPQHF.

This clonotype was counted a few times. V usage is TRBV27 and J usage is TRBJ1-5, with no clear D. The CDR3 consists of 14 residues. Germline V CDR1 and CDR2: MNHEY, SMNVEV (reference sequence). The V end lost 5 bases, the J end lost 6 bases, and 14 bases lay between the germline ends. The CDR3 sequence: CASSLTGTTQPQHF. For the CDR3, the DNA is TGTGCCAGCAGTCTCACCGGCACTACTCAGCCCCAGCATTTT.

The gene calls are TRBV3-1 and TRBJ2-5; D is uncertain. The germline V gene has CDR1 LGHDT and CDR2 YNNKEL (reference sequence). Trimming left V 0 bases short and J 5 bases short, with 7 bases between. CDR3 length equals 13 residues. The CDR3 coding sequence is TGTGCCAGCAGCCAAGACGCGCGGGAGACCCAGTACTTC. It is translated as CASSQDARETQYF.

This chain uses TRBV19 with TRBJ1-2, with D perhaps TRBD1 (5 bases). CDR3 size: 12 residues. CDR1 is LNHDA and CDR2 is SQIVND in the germline V gene (reference sequence). Between the trimmed V and J ends, which lost 6 bases and 3 bases, there was a span of 8 bases. The CDR3 sequence is CASSQGYYGYTF. In nucleotides, the CDR3 is TGTGCCAGTAGCCAGGGTTACTATGGCTACACCTTC.

This clonotype was found a few times. The chain links TRBV20-1 to TRBJ2-2, with 7 bases identical to TRBD1. CDR3 length: 16 residues. V shed 0 bases, J shed 5 bases, and the junction held 9 bases outside the gene matches. Germline V gives CDR1 DFQATT, CDR2 SNEGSKA (reference sequence). The CDR3 DNA sequence: TGCAGTGCTAGAGATGGGGGACAGCCCATGACCGGGGAGCTGTTTTTT. It translates to CSARDGGQPMTGELFF.

This clonotype was seen at least ten times. V gene TRBV2 combines with J gene TRBJ2-3; D remains ambiguous. Germline CDR1 and CDR2: SNHLY and FYNNEI. This CDR3 has 16 amino acids. V lost 2 bases and J 6 bases, leaving 18 bases between the germline ends. The CDR3 DNA reads TGTGCCAGCAGTGAAAGGCCCGGTAGAAACGGGGATACGCAGTATTTT. Its protein product is CASSERPGRNGDTQYF.

This clonotype was detected many times. The CDR3 sequence: CASSLVLAGGYNEQFF. CDR3 bases: TGTGCCAGCAGCTTAGTACTAGCGGGGGGGTACAATGAGCAGTTCTTC. The genes are TRBV11-2 and TRBJ2-1; 13 bases line up with TRBD2. V was pared by 1 base and J by 4 bases, with 1 base of the junction left unmatched. The germline V gene encodes CDR1 SGHAT and CDR2 FQNNGV. The CDR3 consists of 16 residues.

At least ten counts were recorded for this clonotype. This chain joins TRBV5-1 and TRBJ1-5; maybe TRBD1 (5 bases). Germline CDR1 SGHRS, CDR2 YFSETQ. Trimming cost V 10 bases and J 5 bases, with 13 bases left between them. CDR3 length: 12 residues. DNA of the CDR3: TGCGCCTCAGCGTCGGGGGATCAGCCCCAGCATTTT. Translating gives CASASGDQPQHF.

This clonotype came up many times. This chain uses TRBV7-9 with TRBJ1-1, with D tentatively TRBD1 (5 bases). The CDR3 runs 14 residues. The V end lost 5 bases, the J end lost 5 bases, and 15 bases lay between the germline ends. Germline assignment: CDR1 SEHNR and CDR2 FQNEAQ (reference sequence). As DNA, the CDR3 is TGTGCCAGCAGCGGATCGGGGGAAGGGACTGAAGCTTTCTTT. Translated, it gives CASSGSGEGTEAFF.

This clonotype was seen more than once but under ten times. V is TRBV3-1 and J is TRBJ2-1, with 10 bases matching TRBD2. This CDR3 is built from 16 residues. V lost 4 bases, J lost 1 base, and 4 bases stayed unmatched. Germline lookup yields CDR1 LGHDT and CDR2 YNNKEL (reference sequence). DNA of the CDR3: TGTGCCAGCAGCCCCCAACTAGCGGGGTCCTACAATGAGCAGTTCTTC. Translated: CASSPQLAGSYNEQFF.